The next 27 T cell receptor beta chains were all read from a single sample in a study of a mutant IDH1 vaccine in newly diagnosed glioma. TCRdb's copy holds only in-frame clones and misses some; the assay was immunoSEQ multiplex PCR. Of 30,000 to 40,000 clones in the sample, 84% were seen once. Their antigens are not known. This sample's time point: week 11, during vaccination. Vaccinated patients received 300 ug of mutant IDH1 20-mer peptide per dose, with topical imiquimod. The sample in question was PBMCs, obtained from a glioma patient whose treatment included an IDH1 peptide vaccine. The receptor set was obtained from a man aged 40-49 years with glioma.

J is TRBJ2-7 and V is TRBV19, with 9 bases aligning to TRBD1. CDR1 and CDR2 from the germline V gene are LNHDA and SQIVND (reference sequence). V was pared by 7 bases and J by 3 bases, with 13 bases of the junction left unmatched. The CDR3 covers 16 residues. The CDR3 nucleotides are TGTGCCAGTAAGGGGACAGGGATTTCCACCAGCTACGAGCAGTACTTC. This translates into CASKGTGISTSYEQYF.

This chain joins TRBV2 and TRBJ2-2; possibly TRBD2 for D (5 bases). V was cut by 8 bases and J by 7 bases, with 8 bases left in between. CDR3 length: 11 amino acids. Per germline, CDR1 SNHLY and CDR2 FYNNEI. Here the CDR3 reads CASGRGGELFF. The CDR3 nucleotides are TGTGCCAGCGGCCGGGGCGGGGAGCTGTTTTTT.

V and J are TRBV7-9 and TRBJ2-2; D remains ambiguous. The CDR3 has 11 amino acids. Germline lookup yields CDR1 SEHNR and CDR2 FQNEAQ (reference sequence). The germline V and J ends were trimmed by 1 base and 9 bases, with 3 bases remaining between them. The CDR3, as DNA: TGTGCCAGCAGCTTAGTCCGGGAGCTGTTTTTT. This encodes CASSLVRELFF.

This clone appeared a single time. The chain employs TRBV5-1 and TRBJ2-2, with TRBD2 matching 8 bases. The trim removed 7 bases at V and 4 bases at J, leaving 9 bases unmatched. Germline CDR1 SGHRS, CDR2 YFSETQ. This CDR3 region has 15 residues. CDR3 DNA sequence: TGCGCCAGCTCTACGGGGGGGTCTGGCACCGGGGAGCTGTTTTTT. Protein product: CASSTGGSGTGELFF.

V usage is TRBV5-1 and J usage is TRBJ2-7; 10 positions match TRBD1. Germline lookup yields CDR1 SGHRS and CDR2 YFSETQ. There are 17 residues in the CDR3. V was pared by 4 bases and J by 4 bases, with 14 bases of the junction left unmatched. The CDR3 sequence: CASSRIVGTGAYYEQYF. The DNA for the CDR3 is TGCGCCAGCAGCCGCATTGTGGGGACAGGGGCCTATTACGAGCAGTACTTC.

The chain employs TRBV19 and TRBJ2-1, with unresolved D. The CDR3 is 13 residues long. V was shortened by 5 bases and J by 0 bases, with 5 bases between the two germline ends. The V gene's germline CDR1 is LNHDA and CDR2 SQIVND (reference sequence). In DNA, the CDR3 is TGTGCCAGTAGTTGGAGCTCCTACAATGAGCAGTTCTTC. Amino acids: CASSWSSYNEQFF.

This clone was seen only a few times. V usage is TRBV4-3 and J usage is TRBJ2-6; the D gene is possibly TRBD1 (6 bases). Germline loops: CDR1 LGHNA, CDR2 YSLEER. Trimming stripped 3 bases from V and 2 bases from J, with 11 bases between. This CDR3 comprises 16 residues. CDR3 protein: CASSQEEGAGANVLTF. CDR3 bases: TGCGCCAGCAGCCAGGAAGAGGGGGCTGGGGCCAACGTCCTGACTTTC.

This clone is a singleton in its sample. This rearrangement joins TRBV6-5 to TRBJ1-2; D call uncertain. The germline V gene has CDR1 MNHEY and CDR2 SVGAGI. The V end lost 7 bases, the J end lost 1 base, and 16 bases lay between the germline ends. This CDR3 is 15 amino acids long. CDR3 in DNA: TGTGCCAGCAAAACAGACCGGACGGGTAACTATGGCTACACCTTC. Translation gives CASKTDRTGNYGYTF.

The rearrangement links TRBV2 to TRBJ1-1; maybe TRBD1 (6 bases). Germline CDR1 and CDR2: SNHLY and FYNNEI. The CDR3 is made up of 14 amino acids. V lost 2 bases and J lost 6, with 13 bases in between. The CDR3: CASSETYRVPEAFF. The DNA of the CDR3 is TGTGCCAGCAGTGAAACCTACAGGGTCCCTGAAGCTTTCTTT.

J is TRBJ1-1 and V is TRBV7-9; weak D call: TRBD1 (5 bases). V dropped 4 bases and J dropped 0 bases, with 9 bases sitting between them. Germline V gene sequence: CDR1 SEHNR, CDR2 FQNEAQ (reference sequence). CDR3 length: 14 residues. The CDR3 is CASSSVGVNTEAFF. CDR3 DNA: TGTGCCAGCAGCTCAGTAGGGGTGAACACTGAAGCTTTCTTT.

The chain couples TRBV28 to TRBJ2-3; TRBD2 agrees at 9 bases. J lost 2 bases, V lost 3 bases, and 6 bases had no gene match. Germline CDR1 and CDR2: MDHEN and SYDVKM. The CDR3 contains 16 residues. The CDR3 is CASSLYSSGITDTQYF. The DNA for the CDR3 is TGTGCCAGCAGTTTGTATTCTAGCGGGATCACAGATACGCAGTATTTT.

The DNA for the CDR3 is TGTGCCACCAGCAGAGATGTGTTTCGATCCTACGAGCAGTACTTC. It specifies CATSRDVFRSYEQYF. The V call is TRBV15, the J call TRBJ2-7, with D uncertain. This CDR3 has 15 residues. V was trimmed by 0 bases and J by 1 base, leaving 10 bases between them. Germline CDR1 LNHNV, CDR2 YYDKDF (reference sequence).

This clone was counted between two and nine times. The V and J genes are TRBV25-1 and TRBJ2-3, with a tentative D call TRBD1 (6 bases). V lost 4 bases, J lost 6 bases, and 14 bases lay in between. The CDR3 runs to 14 residues. Germline CDR1 MGHDK, CDR2 SYGVNS. DNA of the CDR3: TGTGCCAGCAGTGCCACAGGGAGATCGGATACGCAGTATTTT. This codes for CASSATGRSDTQYF.

The V gene is TRBV11-3, the J gene TRBJ2-7, with a weak D call TRBD2 (6 bases). The CDR3 sequence is 15 residues long. The ends were cut back, 3 bases at V and 2 bases at J, with 14 bases in the middle. Germline V gene data show CDR1 as SGHNT and CDR2 as YENEEA. As DNA, the CDR3 is TGTGCCAGCAGCTTGGGCGCCGGGGGTCCCTACGAGCAGTACTTC. This codes for CASSLGAGGPYEQYF.

The chain couples TRBV6-4 to TRBJ1-4, with D possibly matching TRBD1 (6 bases). Deletions cut 4 bases from V and 8 bases from J, with 11 bases between. Germline lookup yields CDR1 MRHNA and CDR2 SNTAGT. CDR3 length: 13 residues. In nucleotides, the CDR3 is TGTGCCAGCAGTGCATTCAGGGGAGAAAAACTGTTTTTT. Its protein is CASSAFRGEKLFF.

The chain recombines TRBV10-3 with TRBJ2-3; 14 bases map to TRBD2. CDR1 and CDR2 (germline): ENHRY, SYGVKD. The CDR3 is 18 residues long. V gave up 6 bases and J gave up 4 bases; unmatched junction bases: 12. The CDR3 DNA sequence: TGTGCCATCAGGACCCAGGAGTTGACTAGCGGGAGGGCAGATACGCAGTATTTT. Its protein is CAIRTQELTSGRADTQYF.

The V call is TRBV19, the J call TRBJ2-7; the match to TRBD1 covers 7 bases. This CDR3 comprises 15 residues. The germline gives CDR1 LNHDA, CDR2 SQIVND (reference sequence). V lost 1 base and J lost 2; bases outside the gene matches: 5. The CDR3 nucleotides are TGTGCCAGTAGTATAGGGCAGGGGGATACCTACGAGCAGTACTTC. Amino acid sequence: CASSIGQGDTYEQYF.

V gene TRBV27 combines with J gene TRBJ2-3; no clear D. Looked up from germline, CDR1 is MNHEY and CDR2 is SMNVEV (reference sequence). This CDR3 is built from 11 residues. Trimming shortened V by 5 bases and J by 0 bases, and 0 bases separated the two germline ends. The CDR3 nucleotides read TGTGCCAGCAGTAGCACAGATACGCAGTATTTT. Its translation: CASSSTDTQYF.

The chain links TRBV18 to TRBJ2-7; 8 bases match TRBD2. This CDR3 has 12 residues. Germline lookup yields CDR1 KGHSH and CDR2 LQKENI. V trimming: 1 base; J trimming: 7 bases; junction bases outside the gene matches: 0. This CDR3 reads CASSPLAGEQYF. The CDR3 nucleotides read TGTGCCAGCTCACCACTAGCGGGGGAGCAGTACTTC.

This clone was observed a handful of times. The rearrangement links TRBV6-5 to TRBJ2-7; no clear D gene. The V gene's germline CDR1 is MNHEY and CDR2 SVGAGI. Between the trimmed V and J ends, which lost 5 bases and 1 base, there was a span of 12 bases. The CDR3 consists of 14 residues. DNA of the CDR3: TGTGCCAGCAGTCCGCCCGCCGTTTCCTACGAGCAGTACTTC. This sequence encodes CASSPPAVSYEQYF.

The chain joins TRBV5-6 to TRBJ1-4, with D tentatively TRBD1 (5 bases). V lost 4 bases to trimming and J lost 7 bases, with 11 bases between them. The CDR3 has 13 amino acids. Per germline, CDR1 SGHDT and CDR2 YYEEEE. DNA of the CDR3: TGTGCCAGCAGCCCCAGGGCTGGTGAAAAACTGTTTTTT. This codes for CASSPRAGEKLFF.

The V call is TRBV6-5, the J call TRBJ2-5; D might be TRBD1 or TRBD2, each matching 6 bases. Per germline, CDR1 MNHEY and CDR2 SVGAGI. The CDR3 loop spans 14 amino acids. The V end lost 5 bases, the J end lost 5 bases, and 15 bases lay between the germline ends. CDR3 sequence (DNA): TGTGCCAGCAGTAAACAGAGGAGGGGGGAGACCCAGTACTTC. The encoded protein is CASSKQRRGETQYF.

The gene calls are TRBV5-1 and TRBJ2-3; 14 bases align to TRBD2. CDR1 is SGHRS, CDR2 YFSETQ, per germline. V was clipped by 0 bases and J by 5 bases; unmatched bases: 2. The CDR3 extends over 16 amino acids. In DNA form, the CDR3 reads TGCGCCAGCAGCTTGGGGACTAGCGGGAGGCTAGATACGCAGTATTTT. It yields the protein CASSLGTSGRLDTQYF.

This clone appeared a single time. This chain links TRBV6-1 with TRBJ2-1; unclear D gene. The V and J ends lost 6 bases and 0 bases respectively, with 3 bases between them. The CDR3 has 12 amino acids. In germline, CDR1 is MNHNS, CDR2 SASEGT. The CDR3 DNA reads as TGTGCCAGCAGCCCCTCCTACAATGAGCAGTTCTTC. As protein: CASSPSYNEQFF.

This sequence joins TRBV25-1 and TRBJ1-1; D gene ambiguous. Per germline, CDR1 MGHDK and CDR2 SYGVNS. Trimming took off 3 bases at V and 2 bases at J, with 7 bases between the two ends. The CDR3 is 13 residues long. The CDR3 DNA reads TGTGCCAGCAGTGATGTGGGAAACACTGAAGCTTTCTTT. It is translated as CASSDVGNTEAFF.

CDR3 residues: CASGAGGSYEQYF. DNA of the CDR3: TGTGCCAGCGGGGCGGGGGGTAGCTACGAGCAGTACTTC. The chain carries TRBV28 and TRBJ2-7, with 8 bases lining up with TRBD2. The CDR3 is made up of 13 amino acids. Per germline, CDR1 MDHEN and CDR2 SYDVKM. With 8 bases clipped from V and 3 bases from J, the junction kept 6 bases outside the gene matches.

The rearrangement joins TRBV18 to TRBJ2-7; D perhaps matches TRBD1 (6 bases). Germline CDR1 is KGHSH and CDR2 is LQKENI. This CDR3 spans 12 amino acids. Trimming took off 6 bases at V and 1 base at J, with 7 bases between the two ends. The CDR3 loop is CASSDSSYEQYF. CDR3 bases: TGTGCCAGCTCGGACAGTTCCTACGAGCAGTACTTC. Full variable domain (outside the CDR3, taken from reference TRBV18 and TRBJ2-7): NAGVMQNPRHLVRRRGQEARLRCSPMKGHSHVYWYRQLPEEGLKFMVYLQKENIIDESGMPKERFSAEFPKEGPSILRIQQVVRGDSAAYFCASSDSSYEQYFGPGTRLTVT.